This TCR beta chain was profiled in a study of T cells in Graves' hyperthyroidism and ophthalmopathy. Study-level findings and limits: Most thyroid-expanded clonotypes above 0.001 were also found in blood. Ophthalmopathy onset followed model prediction by a median around 6.9 months.

It was uncontrolled infection, other autoimmune disease, pregnancy or lactation that excluded patients. Diagnosis relied on clinical symptoms, serum thyroxine and TRAb, thyroid ultrasound and orbital computed tomography. Of note for this clonotype: Its target is unknown.

V lost 1 base, J lost 2 bases, and 3 bases stayed unmatched. CDR1 and CDR2 (germline): KGHSH, LQKENI. The CDR3 is 15 residues long. Template material for amplifying TCR beta CDR3 regions consisted of RNA transcripts. HTBI primers were employed in a first-round RT-PCR of the TCR CDR3. Via MiXCR, TCRdb re-called the multiplex PCR reads, giving one row per CDR3 protein. The data show 110,000 to 150,000 distinct CDR3 sequences, about 20% seen once. The clonotype originates from a woman aged 50 to 60 with Graves' hyperthyroidism that later progressed to Graves' ophthalmopathy. The specimen sequenced was blood. This chain uses TRBV18 with TRBJ2-3, with TRBD1 identical over 7 bases. This chain's CDR3 is CASSPLGTATDTQYF. CDR3 DNA: TGTGCCAGCTCACCACTCGGGACAGCCACAGATACGCAGTATTTT.